Listed here are 3 T cell receptor beta chains from one sample, sequenced in a study of blood T cell repertoires in COVID-19. The table came from immunoSEQ multiplex PCR; TCRdb's copy has only in-frame clones and leaves some out. This sample yields 150,000 to 200,000 clones, of which approximately 87% are seen a single time; approximately 12% belongs to the top ten. The specimen was peripheral blood. All receptors come from a woman aged 65 to 85 with COVID-19, enrolled during active disease.

The V and J genes are TRBV27 and TRBJ1-1; D gene unclear. Germline-derived CDR1 and CDR2 are MNHEY and SMNVEV (reference sequence). V dropped 6 bases and J dropped 3 bases, with 5 bases sitting between them. The CDR3 has 11 residues. CDR3 protein: CASRRDTEAFF. As DNA, the CDR3 is TGTGCCAGCAGGAGGGACACTGAAGCTTTCTTT.

This rearrangement joins TRBV5-5 to TRBJ1-2, with TRBD1 matching over 7 bases. The CDR3 is made up of 14 amino acids. With 2 bases clipped from V and 2 bases from J, the junction kept 3 bases outside the gene matches. Germline values: CDR1 SGHKS, CDR2 YYEKEE (reference sequence). CDR3 region: CASSLDRANYGYTF. CDR3 nucleotide sequence: TGTGCCAGCAGCTTAGACAGGGCAAACTATGGCTACACCTTC. The full variable domain, completed using reference TRBV5-5 and TRBJ1-2, is DAGVTQSPTHLIKTRGQQVTLRCSPISGHKSVSWYQQVLGQGPQFIFQYYEKEERGRGNFPDRFSARQFPNYSSELNVNALLLGDSALYLCASSLDRANYGYTFGSGTRLTVV.

The chain carries TRBV12-1 and TRBJ1-5; the table names TRBD1, a call not compared with the DNA. TRBV12-1 is flagged as a pseudogene. The CDR3 is 17 residues long. The CDR3 is CASSRPPKYRALQPQHF. CDR3 nucleotide sequence: TGTGCCAGCAGCCGTCCCCCGAAGTACAGGGCCTTACAGCCCCAGCATTTT.